Reported below is one TCR beta chain. This sample stems from a study of cytomegalovirus exposure and HLA in healthy donors. Sequencing was performed with immunoSEQ multiplex PCR; in TCRdb, only in-frame clones are kept and a portion is missing. The repertoire has about 140,000 clones, about 86% of them found once; the top ten carry approximately 8%. Looked up from germline, CDR1 is MNHEY and CDR2 is SVGAGI. The V gene lost 2 bases and the J gene lost 6 bases, with 11 bases spanning the gap. The CDR3 contains 14 residues. The source is a woman under 30 in good health and CMV-seropositive. This rearrangement joins TRBV6-5 to TRBJ1-5, with D perhaps matching TRBD1 (5 bases). The sequenced material came from PBMCs. CDR3 region: CASSYEAQGQPQHF. The CDR3 bases are TGTGCCAGCAGTTACGAGGCCCAGGGTCAGCCCCAGCATTTT.